This TCR beta chain was found in a study of CD8 T cells in ankylosing spondylitis. The CDR3 is 13 amino acids. From germline, CDR1 is GTSNPN and CDR2 SVGIG (reference sequence). With 2 bases clipped from V and 8 bases from J, the junction kept 6 bases outside the gene matches. Findings and limits, study-wide: Disease-linked clones were CD8+ and relatively rare in peripheral blood.

TCRdb ran MiXCR on the 5' RACE reads and lists one entry per CDR3 protein. In the table there are about 240,000 distinct CDR3 sequences, about 10% of which are singletons. Notes on this clonotype: Its antigen is currently unknown.

The rearrangement links TRBV30 to TRBJ2-1; 7 bases align to TRBD2. The receptor was derived from a male donor with ankylosing spondylitis or in good health (not recorded which). Sequencing was performed on blood, either unsorted or a sorted T cell fraction (not recorded which). The DNA of the CDR3 is TGTGCCTGGAGTTTCGGCGGGAGTGATGAGCAGTTCTTC. Amino acids: CAWSFGGSDEQFF.